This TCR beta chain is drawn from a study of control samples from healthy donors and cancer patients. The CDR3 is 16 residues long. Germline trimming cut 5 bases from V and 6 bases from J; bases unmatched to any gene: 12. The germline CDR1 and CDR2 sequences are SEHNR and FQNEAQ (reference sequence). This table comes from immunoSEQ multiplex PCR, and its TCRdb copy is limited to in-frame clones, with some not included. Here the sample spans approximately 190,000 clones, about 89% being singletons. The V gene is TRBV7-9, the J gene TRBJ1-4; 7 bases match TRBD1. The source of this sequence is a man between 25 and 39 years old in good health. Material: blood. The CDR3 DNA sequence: TGTGCCAGCAGCGGACGGACAGGCGGGCGTTATGAAAAACTGTTTTTT. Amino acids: CASSGRTGGRYEKLFF.